This TCR beta chain originates from a study of T-cell memory formation after mild COVID-19. Study as a whole: Clustering of TCRs was largely donor specific.

General study points: Some responding clones appeared in pre-infection memory, suggesting cross-reactive memory joined. The study found contracting CD4+ clones mainly in CM and EM and contracting CD8+ clones in EMRA. A second wave expanding day 15 to 37 was CD4+-biased; contracting clones were balanced.

Germline V gives CDR1 KGHDR, CDR2 SFDVKD. The CDR3 sequence is 17 residues long. The V gene lost 2 bases and the J gene lost 2 bases, with 16 bases spanning the gap. TCRdb re-called the 5' RACE reads through MiXCR, storing one row per CDR3 protein. The repertoire holds around 510,000 distinct CDR3 sequences, less than 25% seen once, with under 8.5% in the top ten. This clonotype has more than one count but fewer than ten. Its antigen is not identified. The rearrangement joins TRBV24-1 to TRBJ2-3; D unresolved. The origin of this receptor is an adult woman who had mild COVID-19 (a few samples of this study predate the infection). Cell type and time point are not known. Sequencing used PBMCs or a T cell subset sorted from them (not recorded which). Here the CDR3 DNA reads TGTGCCACCAGTGATTCTAGGGCGGAGCCCAACACAGATACGCAGTATTTT. Amino acid sequence: CATSDSRAEPNTDTQYF.